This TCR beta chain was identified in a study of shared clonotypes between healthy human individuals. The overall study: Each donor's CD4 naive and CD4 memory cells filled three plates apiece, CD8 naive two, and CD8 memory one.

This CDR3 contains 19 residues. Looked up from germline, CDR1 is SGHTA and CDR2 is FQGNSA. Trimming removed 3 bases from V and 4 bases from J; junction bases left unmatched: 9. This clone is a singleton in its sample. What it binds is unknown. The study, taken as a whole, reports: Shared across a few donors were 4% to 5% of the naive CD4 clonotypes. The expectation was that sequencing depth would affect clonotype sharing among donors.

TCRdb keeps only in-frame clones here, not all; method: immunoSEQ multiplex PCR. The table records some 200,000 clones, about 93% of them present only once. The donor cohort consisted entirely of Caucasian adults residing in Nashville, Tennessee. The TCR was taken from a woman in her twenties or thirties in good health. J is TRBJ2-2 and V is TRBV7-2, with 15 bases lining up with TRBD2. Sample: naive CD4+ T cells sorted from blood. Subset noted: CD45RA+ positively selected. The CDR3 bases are TGTGCCAGCAGCTTCCCGGGACTAGCGGGAGGTATTATCACCGGGGAGCTGTTTTTT. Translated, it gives CASSFPGLAGGIITGELFF.